The 16 T cell receptor beta chains given below trace back to one sample, sequenced in a study of blood T cell repertoires in COVID-19. Profiling relied on immunoSEQ multiplex PCR, and the TCRdb table lists in-frame clones only, not all of them. The sample holds 50,000 to 65,000 clones; 80% to 90% are singletons and the top ten take 0.9% to 1.5%. The specimen was peripheral blood. These receptors came from a man aged 35-49 years with acute or convalescent COVID-19.

The chain couples TRBV29-1 to TRBJ2-7; 11 bases are shared with TRBD1. Trimming removed 3 bases from V and 3 bases from J; junction bases left unmatched: 7. The CDR3 spans 15 residues. CDR1 and CDR2 from the germline V gene are SQVTM and ANQGSEA. The CDR3 loop is CSVDIGQGASYEQYF. In DNA, the CDR3 is TGCAGCGTTGACATCGGACAGGGGGCCAGCTACGAGCAGTACTTC.

This chain connects TRBV4-1 to TRBJ1-2, with D possibly matching TRBD1 (6 bases). Germline CDR1 reads MGHRA; CDR2 reads YSYEKL. The V end lost 0 bases, the J end lost 2 bases, and 10 bases lay between the germline ends. CDR3 length: 15 amino acids. The CDR3: CASSQEGGGNYGYTF. CDR3 nucleotides: TGCGCCAGCAGCCAAGAAGGGGGGGGAAACTATGGCTACACCTTC.

The chain recombines TRBV11-1 with TRBJ2-6; a weak D match, TRBD2 (5 bases). The CDR3 extends over 16 amino acids. The germline V gene encodes CDR1 SGHAT and CDR2 FQDESV (reference sequence). Deletions cut 3 bases from V and 2 bases from J, with 11 bases between. CDR3 region: CASSFPGGAGANVLTF. The DNA for the CDR3 is TGTGCCAGCAGCTTCCCTGGAGGCGCTGGGGCCAACGTCCTGACTTTC.

V gene TRBV28 combines with J gene TRBJ1-2; the match to TRBD1 covers 7 bases. The germline gives CDR1 MDHEN, CDR2 SYDVKM. The CDR3 extends over 15 amino acids. V lost 4 bases to trimming and J lost 3 bases; unmatched junction nucleotides: 8. CDR3 coding DNA: TGTGCCAGCAGTTGGTTTGAGGGGGCCCACTATGGCTACACCTTC. Translating it yields CASSWFEGAHYGYTF.

The chain is built from TRBV30 and TRBJ1-1; a weak D match, TRBD1 (6 bases). Germline V gene sequence: CDR1 GTSNPN, CDR2 SVGIG (reference sequence). Trimming took off 0 bases at V and 8 bases at J, with 10 bases between the two ends. The CDR3 runs 12 residues. The CDR3 coding sequence is TGTGCCTGGAGTGTACAGGGAAGGGAAGCTTTCTTT. Its protein is CAWSVQGREAFF.

The rearrangement uses TRBV11-3 and TRBJ1-1; 9 nucleotides line up with TRBD1. The germline gives CDR1 SGHNT, CDR2 YENEEA. The CDR3 has 14 amino acids. V was pared by 5 bases and J by 5 bases, with 6 bases of the junction left unmatched. Here the CDR3 reads CASSLQGARTEAFF. As DNA, the CDR3 is TGTGCCAGCAGCCTACAGGGGGCTCGGACTGAAGCTTTCTTT.

The chain employs TRBV4-2 and TRBJ2-1; the D gene is possibly TRBD2 (5 bases). Trimming removed 2 bases from V and 4 bases from J, with 9 bases in between. The length of the CDR3 is 14 residues. Germline CDR1 and CDR2: LGHNA and YNFKEQ. The CDR3 protein is CASSQSLAYNEQFF. For the CDR3, the DNA is TGTGCCAGCAGCCAATCGCTAGCTTACAATGAGCAGTTCTTC.

Only a few counts were recorded for this clone. This rearrangement joins TRBV5-1 to TRBJ2-2; 8 positions match TRBD1. This CDR3 region has 16 residues. The V and J ends lost 1 base and 1 base, in that order; junction bases with no gene match: 3. Germline CDR1 reads SGHRS; CDR2 reads YFSETQ. CDR3 DNA sequence: TGCGCCAGCAGCTTGACCGGGACAGGGAACACCGGGGAGCTGTTTTTT. Amino acids: CASSLTGTGNTGELFF.

The chain links TRBV5-6 to TRBJ2-5; 7 bases match TRBD2. The germline gives CDR1 SGHDT, CDR2 YYEEEE. The CDR3 consists of 16 residues. V was pared by 4 bases and J by 1 base, with 10 bases of the junction left unmatched. The DNA of the CDR3 is TGTGCCAGCAGCCATCCACGGGCTAGCGGCCAAGAGACCCAGTACTTC. Encoded protein: CASSHPRASGQETQYF.

This chain uses TRBV18 with TRBJ2-7, with a weak D call TRBD1 (9 bases). CDR3 length: 16 amino acids. V shed 3 bases and J shed 2 bases, with 17 bases lying between them. Per the germline V gene, CDR1 is KGHSH and CDR2 is LQKENI. CDR3 sequence: CASSPIAGQGAYEQYF. CDR3 coding DNA: TGTGCCAGCTCACCTATAGCGGGACAGGGAGCCTACGAGCAGTACTTC.

The rearrangement links TRBV19 to TRBJ2-2; perhaps TRBD2 as D (6 bases). Germline values: CDR1 LNHDA, CDR2 SQIVND (reference sequence). The CDR3 runs to 15 residues. V was clipped by 4 bases and J by 1 base, with 10 bases between them. CDR3 loop: CASSKRLVNTGELFF. As DNA, the CDR3 is TGTGCCAGTAGTAAAAGACTAGTGAACACCGGGGAGCTGTTTTTT.

This clone was seen only a few times. The chain joins TRBV5-5 to TRBJ1-1, with D maybe TRBD1 (6 bases). This CDR3 has 13 residues. The ends were cut back, 2 bases at V and 8 bases at J, with 13 bases in the middle. CDR1 and CDR2 from the germline V gene are SGHKS and YYEKEE (reference sequence). CDR3 in DNA: TGTGCCAGCAGCTTACAGGGAGTCCAAGAAGCTTTCTTT. Amino acid sequence: CASSLQGVQEAFF.

This clone has more than one count but fewer than ten. The chain recombines TRBV20-1 with TRBJ2-5; D is unresolved. The V gene's germline CDR1 is DFQATT and CDR2 SNEGSKA (reference sequence). The CDR3 totals 11 residues. Between the trimmed V and J ends, which lost 6 bases and 0 bases, there was a span of 5 bases. The CDR3 spells CSAQYQETQYF. Written as DNA, the CDR3 is TGCAGTGCCCAGTACCAAGAGACCCAGTACTTC.

The gene calls are TRBV12-1 and TRBJ1-2. TRBV12-1 is noted as a pseudogene. CDR3 length: 13 residues. CDR3 DNA: TGTGCCAGCGGACTGAGGAGTAACTATGGCTACACCTTC. This gives the protein CASGLRSNYGYTF.

A single count supports this clone. The gene calls are TRBV5-5 and TRBJ2-3; D gene ambiguous. The CDR3 totals 15 residues. V was pared by 0 bases and J by 5 bases, with 13 bases between. The germline V gene encodes CDR1 SGHKS and CDR2 YYEKEE (reference sequence). DNA of the CDR3: TGTGCCAGCAGCTTGGACAGCCTTGCTGGAGATACGCAGTATTTT. Protein product: CASSLDSLAGDTQYF.

This chain links TRBV12-5 with TRBJ2-7; maybe TRBD2 (5 bases). The V gene lost 8 bases and the J gene lost 2 bases, with 13 bases spanning the gap. This CDR3 has 13 residues. Germline CDR1 and CDR2: LGHNT and FRNRAP. The CDR3 loop reads CASREGNPYEQYF. In DNA form, the CDR3 reads TGTGCTAGTCGCGAGGGAAATCCCTACGAGCAGTACTTC. The full variable domain, its missing parts supplied by reference TRBV12-5 and TRBJ2-7, is DARVTQTPRHKVTEMGQEVTMRCQPILGHNTVFWYRQTMMQGLELLAYFRNRAPLDDSGMPKDRFSAEMPDATLATLKIQPSEPRDSAVYFCASREGNPYEQYFGPGTRLTVT.